The 6 T cell receptor beta chains presented below share a single source sample, sequenced in a study of blood T cell repertoires in COVID-19. Only in-frame clones appear in the TCRdb table, and some are missing; sequencing was by immunoSEQ multiplex PCR. The sample gives about 63,000 clones, around 83% of which show up once; roughly 6.8% is in the top ten. Sequencing used peripheral blood. The receptors were sampled from a human donor in a cohort sampled during active COVID-19.

The chain carries TRBV29-1 and TRBJ2-7, with 9 bases that match TRBD2. Germline assignment: CDR1 SQVTM and CDR2 ANQGSEA. V was pared by 4 bases and J by 0 bases, with 4 bases of the junction left unmatched. This CDR3 is 14 amino acids long. CDR3 coding DNA: TGCAGCGTTGGCGGGGGGGGAAGCTCCTACGAGCAGTACTTC. Translation gives CSVGGGGSSYEQYF.

The rearrangement links TRBV6-2 or TRBV6-3 to TRBJ2-3; maybe TRBD2 (5 bases). The CDR3 sequence is 14 residues long. V was cut by 3 bases and J by 2 bases, with 9 bases left in between. Germline-derived CDR1 and CDR2 are MNHEY and SVGEGT. As DNA, the CDR3 is TGTGCCAGCAGTTATGGACTGTACACAGATACGCAGTATTTT. Translated, it gives CASSYGLYTDTQYF.

The DNA of the CDR3 is TGTGCCAGCAGCCCGGGAGCAACTAATGAAAAACTGTTTTTT. Translated: CASSPGATNEKLFF. The chain employs TRBV7-9 and TRBJ1-4; no clear D gene. Germline CDR1 is SEHNR and CDR2 is FQNEAQ (reference sequence). There are 14 residues in the CDR3. Trimming cost V 5 bases and J 0 bases, with 7 bases left between them.

This chain joins TRBV2 and TRBJ1-2; 10 bases fit TRBD1. The CDR3 sequence is 15 residues long. Losses at the gene ends were 4 bases for V and 6 bases for J; bases not matched to a gene: 8. From germline, CDR1 is SNHLY and CDR2 FYNNEI. The CDR3 region is CASSALRQGANGYTF. Here the CDR3 DNA reads TGTGCCAGCAGTGCCCTAAGACAGGGGGCGAATGGCTACACCTTC.

This chain connects TRBV5-4 to TRBJ2-5, with 16 bases identical to TRBD2. The ends lost 3 bases at V and 4 bases at J; junction bases unmatched: 6. Germline V gene lookup returns CDR1 SGHNT and CDR2 YYREEE (reference sequence). The CDR3 length is 17 residues. The CDR3, as DNA: TGTGCCAGCAGCTCGGGACTAGCGGGAGGGCCGTCAGAGACCCAGTACTTC. Translation: CASSSGLAGGPSETQYF.

V gene TRBV15 combines with J gene TRBJ2-5, with D hard to call. Germline V gene sequence: CDR1 LNHNV, CDR2 YYDKDF (reference sequence). CDR3 length equals 15 residues. V was cut by 2 bases and J by 5 bases, with 15 bases left in between. CDR3 loop: CATSRHAHLGETQYF. Here the CDR3 DNA reads TGTGCCACCAGCAGACACGCCCATTTGGGCGAGACCCAGTACTTC.